The subject of this entry is one T cell receptor beta chain. Its antigen is unknown. Sequencing used immunoSEQ multiplex PCR; TCRdb keeps in-frame clones, though not all of them. The sample includes about 20,000 clones, about 65% of them seen just once. This specimen comes from a study of vaccination effects on CD4 cells after COVID-19. Study outcomes and limitations: Cross-reaction with common cold coronaviruses was seen in only 1 of 255 vaccine-induced clones from healthy vaccinees. Late in the post-vaccination period, infection-induced and vaccine-induced clones underwent marked clonal contraction. The authors studied few convalescent patients and collected no early post-infection timepoints.

J was trimmed by 8 bases and V by 6 bases; bases with no gene match: 3. This CDR3 has 11 residues. Antigen-specific CD4+ T cells expanded by the ViraFEST assay with viral peptide pools were then sequenced. A roughly 11-day culture period preceded the isolation of CD4+ T cells. Vaccine recipients had no previous SARS-CoV-2 infection; their nucleocapsid antibodies were negative. The source was CD4+ T cells from PBMCs cultured with HCoV-NL63 spike peptides, collected before COVID-19 vaccination. The clonotype was recovered from a human donor who received a COVID-19 vaccine. The V and J genes are TRBV12-3 or TRBV12-4 and TRBJ1-1; 7 bases line up with TRBD1. The DNA for the CDR3 is TGTGCCAGCAGGGTACAGGGGGAAGCTTTCTTT. Translated: CASRVQGEAFF.